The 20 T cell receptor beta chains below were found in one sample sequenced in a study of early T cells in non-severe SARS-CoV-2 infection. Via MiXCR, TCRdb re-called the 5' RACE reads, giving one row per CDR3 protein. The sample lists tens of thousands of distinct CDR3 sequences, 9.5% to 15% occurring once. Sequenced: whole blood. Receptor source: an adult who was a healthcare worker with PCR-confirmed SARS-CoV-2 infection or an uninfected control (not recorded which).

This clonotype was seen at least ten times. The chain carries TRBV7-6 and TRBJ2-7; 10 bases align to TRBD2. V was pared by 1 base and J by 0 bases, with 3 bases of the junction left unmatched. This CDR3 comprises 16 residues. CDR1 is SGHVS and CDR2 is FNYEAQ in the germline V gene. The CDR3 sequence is CASSLGLAGPSYEQYF. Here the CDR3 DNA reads TGTGCCAGCAGCTTAGGACTAGCGGGCCCCTCCTACGAGCAGTACTTC.

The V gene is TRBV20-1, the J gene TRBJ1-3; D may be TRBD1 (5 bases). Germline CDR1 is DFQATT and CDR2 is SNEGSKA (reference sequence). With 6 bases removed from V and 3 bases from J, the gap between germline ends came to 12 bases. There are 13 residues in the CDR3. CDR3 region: CSATQDSGNTIYF. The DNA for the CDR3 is TGCAGTGCCACACAGGATAGTGGAAACACCATATATTTT.

The CDR3, as DNA: TGCAGTGCTATGACCCTAGCGGGAGGGCCTGGAGATACGCAGTATTTT. Amino acids: CSAMTLAGGPGDTQYF. This chain uses TRBV20-1 with TRBJ2-3; 12 bases fit TRBD2. There are 16 residues in the CDR3. V lost 4 bases and J lost 5; bases outside the gene matches: 10. Germline CDR1 and CDR2: DFQATT and SNEGSKA (reference sequence).

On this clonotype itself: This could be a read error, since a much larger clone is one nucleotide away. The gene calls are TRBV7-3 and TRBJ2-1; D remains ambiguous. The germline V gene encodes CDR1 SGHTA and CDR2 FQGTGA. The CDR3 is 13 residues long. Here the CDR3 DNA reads TGTGCCAGCAGCCCTCAGCCAGGTGGTGAGCTGTTCTTC. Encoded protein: CASSPQPGGELFF.

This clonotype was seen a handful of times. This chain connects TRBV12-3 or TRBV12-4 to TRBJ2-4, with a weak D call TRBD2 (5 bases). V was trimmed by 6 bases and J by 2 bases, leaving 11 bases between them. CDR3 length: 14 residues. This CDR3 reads CASRLRGSKNIQYF. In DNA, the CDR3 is TGTGCCAGCAGACTCAGAGGGTCCAAAAACATTCAGTACTTC.

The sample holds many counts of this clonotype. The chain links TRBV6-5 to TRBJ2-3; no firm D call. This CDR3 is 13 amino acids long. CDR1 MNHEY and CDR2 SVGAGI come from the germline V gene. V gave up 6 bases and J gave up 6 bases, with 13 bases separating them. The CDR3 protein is CASRDPNSDTQYF. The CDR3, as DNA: TGTGCCAGCAGGGACCCGAACTCGGATACGCAGTATTTT.

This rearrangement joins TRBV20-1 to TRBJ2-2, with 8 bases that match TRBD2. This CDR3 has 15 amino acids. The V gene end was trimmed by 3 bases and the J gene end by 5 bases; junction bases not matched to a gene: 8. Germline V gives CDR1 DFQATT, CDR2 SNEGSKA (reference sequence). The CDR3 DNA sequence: TGCAGTGCTAGGATCCTAGCGGGCTCGACCGGGGAGCTGTTTTTT. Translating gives CSARILAGSTGELFF.

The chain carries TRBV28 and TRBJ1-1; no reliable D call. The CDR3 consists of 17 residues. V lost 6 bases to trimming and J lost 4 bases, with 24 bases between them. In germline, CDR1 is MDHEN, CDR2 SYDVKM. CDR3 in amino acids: CASSPVVLAGAVTEAFF. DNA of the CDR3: TGTGCCAGCAGCCCAGTCGTATTGGCAGGCGCCGTCACTGAAGCTTTCTTT.

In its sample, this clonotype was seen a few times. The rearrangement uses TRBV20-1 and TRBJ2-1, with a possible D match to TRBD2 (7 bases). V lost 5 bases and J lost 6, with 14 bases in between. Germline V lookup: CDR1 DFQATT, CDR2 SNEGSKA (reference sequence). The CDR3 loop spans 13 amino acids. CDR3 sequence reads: CSALAEGGNEQFF. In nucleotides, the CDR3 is TGCAGTGCTCTAGCGGAGGGGGGCAATGAGCAGTTCTTC.

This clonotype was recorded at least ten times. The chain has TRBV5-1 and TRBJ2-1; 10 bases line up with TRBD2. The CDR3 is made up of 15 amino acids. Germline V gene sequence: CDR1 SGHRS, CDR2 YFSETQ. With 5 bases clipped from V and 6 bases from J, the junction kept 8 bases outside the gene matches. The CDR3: CASRVLAGDFNEQFF. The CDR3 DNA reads TGCGCCAGCAGGGTCCTAGCGGGAGATTTCAATGAGCAGTTCTTC.

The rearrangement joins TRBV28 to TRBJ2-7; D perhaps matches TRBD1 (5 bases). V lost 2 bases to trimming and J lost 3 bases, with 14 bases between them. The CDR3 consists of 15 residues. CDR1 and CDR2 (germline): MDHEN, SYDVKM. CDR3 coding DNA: TGTGCCAGCAGTTTAGGCGACAGCCAAGTCTACGAGCAGTACTTC. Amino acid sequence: CASSLGDSQVYEQYF.

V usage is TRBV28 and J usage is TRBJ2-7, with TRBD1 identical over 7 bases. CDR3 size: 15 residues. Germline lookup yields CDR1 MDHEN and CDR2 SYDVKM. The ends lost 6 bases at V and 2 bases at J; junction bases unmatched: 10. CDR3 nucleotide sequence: TGTGCCAGCAGCCCAGACAGGGAATCCCCCTACGAGCAGTACTTC. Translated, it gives CASSPDRESPYEQYF.

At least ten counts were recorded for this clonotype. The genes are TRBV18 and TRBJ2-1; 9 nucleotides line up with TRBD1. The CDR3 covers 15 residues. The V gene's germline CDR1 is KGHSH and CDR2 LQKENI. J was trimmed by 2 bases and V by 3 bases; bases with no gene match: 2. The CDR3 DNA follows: TGTGCCAGCTCACCGGACAGGGGAACCTACAATGAGCAGTTCTTC. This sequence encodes CASSPDRGTYNEQFF.

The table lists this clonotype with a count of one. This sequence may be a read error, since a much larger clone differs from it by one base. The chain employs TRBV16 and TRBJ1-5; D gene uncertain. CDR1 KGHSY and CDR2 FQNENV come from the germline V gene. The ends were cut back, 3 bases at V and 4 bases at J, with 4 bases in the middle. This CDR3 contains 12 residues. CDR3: CASSHPNQPQHF. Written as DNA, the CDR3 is TGTGCCAGCAGCCACCCGAATCAGCCCCAGCATTTT.

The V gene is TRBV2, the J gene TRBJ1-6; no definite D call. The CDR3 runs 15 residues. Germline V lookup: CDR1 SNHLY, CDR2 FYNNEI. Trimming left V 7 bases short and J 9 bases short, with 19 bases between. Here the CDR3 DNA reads TGTGCCAGCACCCGTGTGAGGGCGGAGAGTTCACCCCTCCACTTT. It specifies CASTRVRAESSPLHF.

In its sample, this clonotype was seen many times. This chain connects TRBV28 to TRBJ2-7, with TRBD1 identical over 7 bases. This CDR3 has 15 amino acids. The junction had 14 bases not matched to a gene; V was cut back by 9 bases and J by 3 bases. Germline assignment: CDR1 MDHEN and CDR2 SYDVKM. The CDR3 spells CASQRSTGSIYEQYF. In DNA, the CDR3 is TGTGCCAGTCAAAGGTCGACAGGGTCGATCTACGAGCAGTACTTC.

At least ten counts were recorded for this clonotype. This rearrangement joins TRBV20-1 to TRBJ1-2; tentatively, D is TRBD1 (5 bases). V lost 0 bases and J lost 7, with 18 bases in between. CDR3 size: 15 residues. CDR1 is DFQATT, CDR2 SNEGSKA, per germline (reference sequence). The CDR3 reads CSARDRGKVTGGYTF. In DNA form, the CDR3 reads TGCAGTGCTAGAGATCGGGGGAAAGTAACGGGTGGCTACACCTTC.

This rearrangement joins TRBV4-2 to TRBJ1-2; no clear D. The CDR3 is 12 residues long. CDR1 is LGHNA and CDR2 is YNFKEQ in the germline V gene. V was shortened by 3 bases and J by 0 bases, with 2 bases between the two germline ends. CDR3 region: CASSQSNYGYTF. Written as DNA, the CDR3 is TGTGCCAGCAGCCAGTCTAACTATGGCTACACCTTC.

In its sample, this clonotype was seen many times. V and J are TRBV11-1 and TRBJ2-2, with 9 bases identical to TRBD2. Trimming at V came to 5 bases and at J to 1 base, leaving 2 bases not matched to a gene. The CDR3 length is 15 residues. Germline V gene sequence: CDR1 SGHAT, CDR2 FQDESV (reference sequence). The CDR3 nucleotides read TGTGCCAGCAGCCCACTAGCGGGGAACACCGGGGAGCTGTTTTTT. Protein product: CASSPLAGNTGELFF.

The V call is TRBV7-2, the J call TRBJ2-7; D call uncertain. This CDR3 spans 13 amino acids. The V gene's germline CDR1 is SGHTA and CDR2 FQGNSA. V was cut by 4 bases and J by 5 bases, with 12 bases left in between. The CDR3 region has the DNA TGTGCCAGCAGCTACCCCGGACCAAACGAGCAGTACTTC. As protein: CASSYPGPNEQYF.